This T cell receptor (beta chain) was documented in a study of beta chain features in type 1 diabetes. As for the study in general: Healthy donors and patients showed comparable age, gender and cell yields.

Germline CDR1 and CDR2: MNHNY and SVGAGI (reference sequence). Germline trimming cut 3 bases from V and 8 bases from J; bases unmatched to any gene: 12. This CDR3 contains 16 residues. The study reverse transcribed the entire isolated RNA, so it sequenced expressed TCRB transcripts. Only in-frame clones appear in the TCRdb table, and some are missing; sequencing was by immunoSEQ multiplex PCR. The repertoire holds about 360,000 clones, with 10% to 15% as singletons. Findings and caveats of the study: TCRB repertoires of naive, central memory and Treg cells appeared more similar among patients than among healthy donors. The study notes PCR might favor shorter templates equally in patients and controls.

About this clone itself: What it binds is unknown.

The V call is TRBV6-6, the J call TRBJ2-1; 8 bases map to TRBD2. The clonotype originates from a man aged 18 to 30 in good health. What was sequenced was naive CD4+ T cells from blood. The CDR3 sequence: CASSYLDGRERDEQFF. In DNA form, the CDR3 reads TGTGCCAGCAGTTATCTCGACGGGAGGGAGCGCGATGAGCAGTTCTTC.